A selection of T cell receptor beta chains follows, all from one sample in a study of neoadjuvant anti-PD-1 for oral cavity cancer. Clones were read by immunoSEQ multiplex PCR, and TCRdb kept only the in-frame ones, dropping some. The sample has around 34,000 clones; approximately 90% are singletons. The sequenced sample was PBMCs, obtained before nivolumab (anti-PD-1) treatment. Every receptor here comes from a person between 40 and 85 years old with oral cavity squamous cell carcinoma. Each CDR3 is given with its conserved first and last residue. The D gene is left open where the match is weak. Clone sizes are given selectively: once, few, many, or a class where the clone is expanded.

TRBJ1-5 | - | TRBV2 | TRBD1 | CASSEETGGANQPQHF | TGTGCCAGCAGTGAAGAGACAGGGGGCGCGAATCAGCCCCAGCATTTT
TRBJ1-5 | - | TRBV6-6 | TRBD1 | CASRRGQGASNQPQHF | TGTGCCAGCAGGCGCGGACAGGGGGCGAGCAATCAGCCCCAGCATTTT
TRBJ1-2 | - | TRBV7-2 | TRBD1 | CASSLARTGGTDGYTF | TGTGCCAGCAGCTTAGCGCGGACAGGGGGTACTGATGGCTACACCTTC
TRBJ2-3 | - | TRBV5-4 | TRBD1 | CASSNPTGTDTQYF | TGTGCCAGCAGCAATCCGACAGGGACAGATACGCAGTATTTT
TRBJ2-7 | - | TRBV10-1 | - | CASSTVVGYEQYF | TGCGCCAGCAGTACCGTTGTGGGCTACGAGCAGTACTTC
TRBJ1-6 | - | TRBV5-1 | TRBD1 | CASSLTGTGMSYNSPLHF | TGCGCCAGCAGCCTCACCGGGACAGGGATGTCCTATAATTCACCCCTCCACTTT
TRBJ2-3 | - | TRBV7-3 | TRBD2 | CASSLLGGGAGDTQYF | TGTGCCAGCAGCCTTCTGGGCGGGGGGGCCGGAGATACGCAGTATTTT
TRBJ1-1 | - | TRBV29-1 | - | CSVGKTENTEAFF | TGCAGCGTCGGGAAGACAGAAAACACTGAAGCTTTCTTT
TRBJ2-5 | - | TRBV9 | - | CASSVAVEETQYF | TGTGCCAGCAGCGTAGCGGTAGAAGAGACCCAGTACTTC
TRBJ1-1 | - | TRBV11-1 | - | CASSEGQIVGTEAFF | TGTGCCAGCAGCGAAGGGCAGATCGTTGGCACTGAAGCTTTCTTT
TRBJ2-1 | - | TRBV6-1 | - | CASGLGHEQFF | TGTGCCAGCGGGCTAGGCCATGAGCAGTTCTTC
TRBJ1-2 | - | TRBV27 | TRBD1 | CASGGTGRRGYTF | TGTGCCAGCGGGGGGACAGGGCGAAGGGGCTACACCTTC
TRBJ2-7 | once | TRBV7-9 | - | CASSPERGPYEQYF | TGTGCCAGCAGCCCCGAACGGGGGCCCTACGAGCAGTACTTC
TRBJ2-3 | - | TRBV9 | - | CASSVEGTWADTQYF | TGTGCCAGCAGCGTAGAGGGGACGTGGGCAGATACGCAGTATTTT
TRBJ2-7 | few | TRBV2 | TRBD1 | CASSRQGALYEQYF | TGTGCCAGCAGTCGACAGGGGGCTTTATACGAGCAGTACTTC
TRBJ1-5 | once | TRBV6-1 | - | CASSQGDLGNQPQHF | TGTGCCAGCAGTCAAGGGGACCTCGGCAATCAGCCCCAGCATTTT
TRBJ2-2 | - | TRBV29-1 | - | CSVEDLSRELFF | TGCAGCGTTGAAGATCTAAGCCGGGAGCTGTTTTTT
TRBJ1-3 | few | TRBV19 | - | CASSEGSVGYTIYF | TGTGCCAGTAGTGAGGGATCGGTCGGGTACACCATATATTTT
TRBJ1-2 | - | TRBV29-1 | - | CSVEEQTSNYGYTF | TGCAGCGTTGAAGAGCAGACTTCCAACTATGGCTACACCTTC
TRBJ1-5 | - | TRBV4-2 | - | CASSQRGYSNQPQHF | TGTGCCAGCAGCCAAAGGGGGTATAGCAATCAGCCCCAGCATTTT
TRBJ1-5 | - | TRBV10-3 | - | CAISDPSSQPQHF | TGTGCCATCAGCGACCCAAGCAGTCAGCCCCAGCATTTT
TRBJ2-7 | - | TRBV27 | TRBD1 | CASRPPTGGLPHEQYF | TGTGCCAGCAGACCTCCGACAGGGGGCCTTCCTCACGAGCAGTACTTC
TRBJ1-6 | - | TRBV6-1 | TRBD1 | CASGQGKLPQHF | TGTGCCAGCGGACAGGGCAAACTACCGCAACACTTT
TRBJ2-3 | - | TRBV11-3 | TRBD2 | CASSLKTSGALTDTQYF | TGTGCCAGCAGCCTGAAGACTAGCGGGGCCCTCACAGATACGCAGTATTTT
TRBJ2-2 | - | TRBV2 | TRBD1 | CASSLMRTGSATGELFF | TGTGCCAGCAGTCTCATGAGGACAGGGTCCGCCACCGGGGAGCTGTTTTTT
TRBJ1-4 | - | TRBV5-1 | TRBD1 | CASSTLPGQGGEKLFF | TGCGCCAGCAGCACTCTACCGGGACAGGGTGGAGAAAAACTGTTTTTT
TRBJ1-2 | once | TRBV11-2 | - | CASSLDFSAGGYTF | TGTGCCAGCAGCTTAGATTTTTCAGCCGGTGGCTACACCTTC
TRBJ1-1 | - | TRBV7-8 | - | CASSFRPTQGTEAFF | TGTGCCAGCAGCTTTCGTCCAACCCAAGGGACTGAAGCTTTCTTT
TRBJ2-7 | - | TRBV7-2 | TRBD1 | CASSFSGTGGFLSSYEQYF | TGTGCCAGCAGCTTCTCCGGGACAGGGGGCTTCTTAAGCTCCTACGAGCAGTACTTC
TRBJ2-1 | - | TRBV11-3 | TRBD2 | CASSLSGWLAGGLDEQFF | TGTGCCAGCAGCTTAAGCGGTTGGCTAGCGGGGGGGCTCGATGAGCAGTTCTTC
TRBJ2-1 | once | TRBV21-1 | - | CASSKERAGGSYNEQFF | TGTGCCAGCAGCAAAGAACGGGCAGGGGGCTCCTACAATGAGCAGTTCTTC
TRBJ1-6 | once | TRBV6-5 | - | CASSYGRTNSPLHF | TGTGCCAGCAGTTACGGACGGACCAATTCACCCCTCCACTTT
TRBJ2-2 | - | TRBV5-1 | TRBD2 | CASASGGATGELFF | TGCGCCAGCGCGAGCGGGGGGGCGACCGGGGAGCTGTTTTTT
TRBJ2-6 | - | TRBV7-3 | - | CASSSAVSGANVLTF | TGTGCCAGCAGCTCCGCAGTCTCTGGGGCCAACGTCCTGACTTTC
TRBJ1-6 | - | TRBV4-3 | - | CASSQEPASSYNSPLHF | TGCGCCAGCAGCCAAGAGCCGGCCAGCTCCTATAATTCACCCCTCCACTTT
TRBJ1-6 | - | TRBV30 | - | CAWSTGNSPLHF | TGTGCCTGGAGTACAGGAAATTCACCCCTCCACTTT
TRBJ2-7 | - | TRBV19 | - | CASMDANKYEQYF | TGTGCCAGTATGGACGCCAATAAATACGAGCAGTACTTC
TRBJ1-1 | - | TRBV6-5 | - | CASSYWGNTEAFF | TGTGCCAGCAGTTACTGGGGGAACACTGAAGCTTTCTTT
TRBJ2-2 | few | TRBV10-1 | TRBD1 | CASPITGTGGTGELFF | TGCGCCAGCCCTATCACCGGGACAGGGGGCACCGGGGAGCTGTTTTTT
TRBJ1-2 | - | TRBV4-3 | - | CASSQAYNPGSGGYTF | TGCGCCAGCAGCCAAGCGTACAACCCAGGGTCAGGTGGCTACACCTTC
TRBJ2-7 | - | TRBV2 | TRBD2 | CASSEVAGGLGEQYF | TGTGCCAGCAGTGAAGTAGCGGGGGGACTTGGCGAGCAGTACTTC
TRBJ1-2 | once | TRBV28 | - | CASSPGFNYGYTF | TGTGCCAGCAGTCCGGGTTTTAACTATGGCTACACCTTC
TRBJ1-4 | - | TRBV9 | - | CASSLPTGGGVGEKLFF | TGTGCCAGCAGCCTTCCGACGGGGGGAGGAGTCGGAGAAAAACTGTTTTTT
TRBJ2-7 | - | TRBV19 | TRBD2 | CASSMRGTLRGSYEQYF | TGTGCCAGTAGTATGCGGGGGACGCTCCGAGGGTCCTACGAGCAGTACTTC
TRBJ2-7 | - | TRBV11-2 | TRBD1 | CASSFQVPWDRSYEQYF | TGTGCCAGCAGCTTCCAGGTACCTTGGGACAGGTCCTACGAGCAGTACTTC
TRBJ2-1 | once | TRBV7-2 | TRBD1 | CASSDGQGPYNEQFF | TGTGCCAGCAGCGATGGACAGGGACCCTACAATGAGCAGTTCTTC
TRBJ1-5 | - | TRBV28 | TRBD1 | CASGPGTGWQPQHF | TGTGCCAGCGGCCCCGGGACAGGGTGGCAGCCCCAGCATTTT
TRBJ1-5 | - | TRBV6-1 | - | CASSERVGQPQHF | TGTGCCAGCAGTGAACGGGTGGGTCAGCCCCAGCATTTT
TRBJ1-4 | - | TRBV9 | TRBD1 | CASSPRTGGDEKLFF | TGTGCCAGCAGCCCTCGGACAGGGGGAGATGAAAAACTGTTTTTT
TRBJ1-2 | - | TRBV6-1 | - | CASSAAGFLGDGYTF | TGTGCCAGCAGCGCAGCGGGGTTCCTGGGGGATGGCTACACCTTC
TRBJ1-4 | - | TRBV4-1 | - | CASSQDYGGGYEKLFF | TGCGCCAGCAGCCAGGACTACGGGGGCGGTTATGAAAAACTGTTTTTT
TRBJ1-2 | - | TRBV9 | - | CASSVGNSLANYGYTF | TGTGCCAGCAGCGTAGGGAACAGCCTAGCTAACTATGGCTACACCTTC